This TCR beta chain was recorded in a study of T cell repertoires in cytomegalovirus infection. Study-level background: The authors relied on CMV epitopes, both recently identified HLA-C-restricted and well-studied HLA-B-restricted. It was the public TCR beta signatures that indicated both CMV infection and matching HLA type.

TCRdb reanalysed the reads using MiXCR and keeps one entry per CDR3 protein. This table holds 900,000 to 950,000 distinct CDR3 sequences, less than 40% found once. This clonotype was seen a handful of times. Antigen unknown. Study-wide findings and caveats: Adding up the frequency of public TCR beta families identified people who carried CMV plus the relevant HLA.

This clonotype originated in a human donor in good health (CMV status not recorded). Some clones in this sample may be carry-over from other donors' samples. The material was cultured CD8+ T cells from PBMCs, obtained from culture after CMV antigen stimulation.

CDR3 loop: CASSHRVNSYNEQFF. For the CDR3, the DNA is TGCGCCAGCAGCCACAGGGTTAACTCCTACAATGAGCAGTTCTTC. This chain connects TRBV4-1 to TRBJ2-1; D possibly corresponds to TRBD1 (5 bases). The CDR3 has 15 amino acids. The germline V gene has CDR1 MGHRA and CDR2 YSYEKL. V was trimmed by 3 bases and J by 0 bases, leaving 9 bases between them.